This T cell receptor (beta chain) is drawn from a study of a mutant IDH1 vaccine in newly diagnosed glioma. As for the study in general: Across weeks 1, 3, 5, 7, 11, 15, 19 and 23, patients received a vaccination each time, eight in all. The study, taken as a whole, reports: Researchers report vaccine-induced immune responses in roughly 94% of patients.

The table came from immunoSEQ multiplex PCR; TCRdb's copy has only in-frame clones and leaves some out. The sample carries 75,000 to 80,000 clones, 90% to 95% recorded once. Germline V gene lookup returns CDR1 SEHNR and CDR2 FQNEAQ (reference sequence). The CDR3 length is 16 residues. V lost 2 bases and J lost 6, with 18 bases in between. Time point reported: week 5, during vaccination. A 20-mer mutant IDH1 peptide at 300 ug was injected subcutaneously with topical imiquimod. New WHO grade 3 or 4 astrocytomas that were IDH1-mutant and ATRX-lost occurred in the donors. As to this clone: Its specificity is unknown.

The chain recombines TRBV7-9 with TRBJ2-3; maybe TRBD1 (6 bases). The sample was PBMCs, taken from a glioma patient whose treatment included an IDH1 peptide vaccine. This TCR was recovered from a woman aged 50 to 60 with glioma. The chain's CDR3 is CASSLIGGTDTDTQYF. The CDR3 region has the DNA TGTGCCAGCAGCTTAATAGGGGGTACAGATACTGATACGCAGTATTTT.